Following are 26 T cell receptor beta chains from one sample sequenced in a study of T cells in localized non-small cell lung cancer. Using immunoSEQ multiplex PCR, the repertoire was profiled, and TCRdb retains in-frame clones only, with some absent. The profile shows around 23,000 clones, over 75% of them singletons. Specimen: peripheral blood, collected before any cancer treatment. These receptors were collected from a woman aged 40-75 years with stage I lung adenocarcinoma.

This rearrangement joins TRBV7-9 to TRBJ2-2; 9 nucleotides line up with TRBD1. Germline assignment: CDR1 SEHNR and CDR2 FQNEAQ (reference sequence). This CDR3 comprises 17 residues. V was clipped by 5 bases and J by 2 bases; unmatched bases: 9. The CDR3 DNA follows: TGTGCCAGCAGCCGAGGGGGGACAGGGAGAAACACCGGGGAGCTGTTTTTT. Amino acids: CASSRGGTGRNTGELFF.

The chain links TRBV5-1 to TRBJ2-5; 11 nucleotides agree with TRBD1. The CDR3 is 14 amino acids. V shed 4 bases and J 5 bases; nucleotides not matched to a gene: 4. Germline assignment: CDR1 SGHRS and CDR2 YFSETQ. The CDR3 DNA is TGCGCCAGCAGCCCGGGACAGGGGGAGGAGACCCAGTACTTC. Its translation: CASSPGQGEETQYF.

This clone turned up a few times. The chain joins TRBV27 to TRBJ1-2; no clear D gene. Germline CDR1 is MNHEY and CDR2 is SMNVEV (reference sequence). The CDR3 is 14 residues long. V was clipped by 6 bases and J by 8 bases, with 19 bases between them. The CDR3 nucleotides read TGTGCCAGCAGCAAGAGAGACTACCCGGGGGGCTACACCTTC. Its protein product is CASSKRDYPGGYTF.

The chain carries TRBV4-2 and TRBJ2-2; D may correspond to TRBD1 or TRBD2 (5 bases each). The CDR3 has 17 amino acids. V was shortened by 0 bases and J by 4 bases, with 15 bases between the two germline ends. Per the germline V gene, CDR1 is LGHNA and CDR2 is YNFKEQ. CDR3 sequence (DNA): TGTGCCAGCAGCCAAGATCGGGGCACAGCTGGCACCGGGGAGCTGTTTTTT. Its protein product is CASSQDRGTAGTGELFF.

CDR3: CASSPRTGGEQYF. The CDR3 DNA follows: TGTGCCAGCAGCCCAAGGACAGGGGGCGAGCAGTACTTC. This sequence joins TRBV11-3 and TRBJ2-7, with TRBD1 identical over 10 bases. V was clipped by 5 bases and J by 6 bases; unmatched bases: 4. The germline V gene encodes CDR1 SGHNT and CDR2 YENEEA. The CDR3 is 13 residues long.

The V gene is TRBV6-5, the J gene TRBJ2-4; D possibly corresponds to TRBD2 (5 bases). Trimming stripped 4 bases from V and 0 bases from J, with 10 bases between. The germline CDR1 and CDR2 sequences are MNHEY and SVGAGI. This CDR3 spans 15 amino acids. The CDR3 is CASSSQRLAKNIQYF. The CDR3 DNA sequence: TGTGCCAGCAGTTCGCAGCGGCTAGCCAAAAACATTCAGTACTTC.

The chain combines TRBV20-1 with TRBJ1-2, with D possibly being TRBD1 (5 bases). Germline V gene lookup returns CDR1 DFQATT and CDR2 SNEGSKA (reference sequence). With 3 bases removed from V and 4 bases from J, the gap between germline ends came to 6 bases. This CDR3 is built from 11 residues. CDR3 coding DNA: TGCAGTGCTAGTGGGGGCTATGGCTACACCTTC. This sequence encodes CSASGGYGYTF.

The rearrangement links TRBV2 to TRBJ1-5; D possibly corresponds to TRBD1 (5 bases). Trimming removed 10 bases at V and 6 bases at J, with 16 bases between. The germline V gene encodes CDR1 SNHLY and CDR2 FYNNEI. This CDR3 region has 13 residues. DNA for the CDR3: TGTGCCATCTCCGGGACGGACCGTCAGCCCCAGCATTTT. It specifies CAISGTDRQPQHF.

This sequence joins TRBV5-1 and TRBJ2-3, with D perhaps given as TRBD1 or TRBD2 (5 bases each). V dropped 0 bases and J dropped 4 bases, with 12 bases sitting between them. This CDR3 is 15 amino acids long. Germline V CDR1 and CDR2: SGHRS, YFSETQ. Written as DNA, the CDR3 is TGCGCCAGCAGCTTGGTGGGACGGATTTCAGATACGCAGTATTTT. Amino acid sequence: CASSLVGRISDTQYF.

This sequence joins TRBV10-3 and TRBJ2-1; D perhaps matches TRBD2 (5 bases). This CDR3 has 14 residues. Trimming left V 5 bases short and J 5 bases short, with 13 bases between. Germline CDR1 and CDR2: ENHRY and SYGVKD. CDR3 coding DNA: TGTGCCATCAGTCAGCGAGCGGAGAACAATGAGCAGTTCTTC. Translated, it gives CAISQRAENNEQFF.

The V and J genes are TRBV29-1 and TRBJ2-3, with D perhaps assigned TRBD1 or TRBD2 (6 bases each). Germline CDR1 is SQVTM and CDR2 is ANQGSEA. The CDR3 extends over 13 amino acids. Trimming took off 4 bases at V and 2 bases at J, with 10 bases between the two ends. DNA for the CDR3: TGCAGCGTTGGTGGGGGGCTCACAGATACGCAGTATTTT. Its translation: CSVGGGLTDTQYF.

J is TRBJ1-4 and V is TRBV5-1; perhaps TRBD1 as D (5 bases). Between the trimmed V and J ends, which lost 5 bases and 5 bases, there was a span of 13 bases. The V gene's germline CDR1 is SGHRS and CDR2 YFSETQ. The CDR3 contains 14 residues. CDR3 sequence (DNA): TGCGCCAGCAGTTTGAGAGGGGTAAATGAAAAACTGTTTTTT. Residues: CASSLRGVNEKLFF.

This chain joins TRBV29-1 and TRBJ2-1; 8 bases are shared with TRBD1. CDR3 length equals 13 residues. The ends lost 5 bases at V and 4 bases at J; junction bases unmatched: 4. Looked up from germline, CDR1 is SQVTM and CDR2 is ANQGSEA. The CDR3 DNA follows: TGCAGCGTTACCGGGACAGGTTACAATGAGCAGTTCTTC. Translation: CSVTGTGYNEQFF.

The chain combines TRBV5-6 with TRBJ2-2; D remains ambiguous. V was pared by 1 base and J by 5 bases, with 6 bases between. Per the germline V gene, CDR1 is SGHDT and CDR2 is YYEEEE. This CDR3 spans 13 amino acids. The CDR3 reads CASSLWRTGELFF. Written as DNA, the CDR3 is TGTGCCAGCAGCTTGTGGCGGACCGGGGAGCTGTTTTTT. Supplemented by reference TRBV5-6 and TRBJ2-2, the full variable domain reads DAGVTQSPTHLIKTRGQQVTLRCSPKSGHDTVSWYQQALGQGPQFIFQYYEEEERQRGNFPDRFSGHQFPNYSSELNVNALLLGDSALYLCASSLWRTGELFFGEGSRLTVL.

This chain uses TRBV7-2 with TRBJ2-5; D is unclear. The germline V gene has CDR1 SGHTA and CDR2 FQGNSA. The germline V and J ends were trimmed by 3 bases and 2 bases, with 10 bases remaining between them. This CDR3 has 14 amino acids. CDR3 in DNA: TGTGCCAGCAGCTTGGCGGCCAAGCAAGAGACCCAGTACTTC. This codes for CASSLAAKQETQYF.

The V gene is TRBV28, the J gene TRBJ1-1, with 7 positions matching TRBD1. CDR3 length: 15 residues. CDR1 MDHEN and CDR2 SYDVKM come from the germline V gene. The J segment lost 9 bases and the V segment lost 6 bases, leaving 16 bases of the junction unmatched. Written as DNA, the CDR3 is TGTGCCAGCAGCTACGACAGGGCCCTGTACCCCAAAGCTTTCTTT. Translating gives CASSYDRALYPKAFF.

In its sample, this clone was seen a few times. V and J are TRBV5-4 and TRBJ1-1; tentative D call: TRBD1 (5 bases). The length of the CDR3 is 14 residues. Between the trimmed V and J ends, which lost 7 bases and 2 bases, there was a span of 15 bases. CDR1 SGHNT and CDR2 YYREEE come from the germline V gene (reference sequence). The CDR3 region has the DNA TGTGCCAGCGCACCATGGGACGCTAACACTGAAGCTTTCTTT. Amino acid sequence: CASAPWDANTEAFF.

This clone was seen only a few times. The rearrangement joins TRBV7-2 to TRBJ2-4, with TRBD1 identical over 11 bases. The CDR3 spans 14 residues. CDR1 and CDR2 from the germline V gene are SGHTA and FQGNSA. Losses at the gene ends were 2 bases for V and 10 bases for J; bases not matched to a gene: 4. The CDR3 region has the DNA TGTGCCAGCAGCTTATACGGGACAGGGGGTATTCAGTACTTC. Translated: CASSLYGTGGIQYF.

In nucleotides, the CDR3 is TGCGCCAGCAGCGTCTCGCCTTTCTCTGGAAACACCATATATTTT. As protein: CASSVSPFSGNTIYF. The chain is built from TRBV5-1 and TRBJ1-3; D is undetermined. The length of the CDR3 is 15 residues. V was cut by 4 bases and J by 0 bases, with 11 bases left in between. Per the germline V gene, CDR1 is SGHRS and CDR2 is YFSETQ.

This chain connects TRBV19 to TRBJ2-2; possible D gene TRBD1, 6 bases. The CDR3 runs to 14 residues. The V and J ends lost 7 bases and 4 bases respectively, with 13 bases between them. Germline-derived CDR1 and CDR2 are LNHDA and SQIVND (reference sequence). In nucleotides, the CDR3 is TGTGCCAGTAAGAAAGGACAGCGCACCGGGGAGCTGTTTTTT. Translated, it gives CASKKGQRTGELFF.

The chain uses TRBV6-9 and TRBJ1-6, with D perhaps matching TRBD1 (6 bases). Trimming cost V 3 bases and J 10 bases, with 10 bases left between them. Germline CDR1 MNHGY, CDR2 SVAAGI. This CDR3 is built from 13 residues. The CDR3 coding sequence is TGTGCCAGCAGTTACGGGGGCCAGTCACCCCTCCACTTT. Amino acids: CASSYGGQSPLHF.

This sequence joins TRBV5-4 and TRBJ1-2; 8 bases fit TRBD1. The CDR3 totals 16 residues. V was clipped by 0 bases and J by 2 bases; unmatched bases: 6. Germline-derived CDR1 and CDR2 are SGHNT and YYREEE (reference sequence). In DNA form, the CDR3 reads TGTGCCAGCAGCTTGGATCCGGGACAGGCGAACTATGGCTACACCTTC. Protein: CASSLDPGQANYGYTF.

The gene calls are TRBV28 and TRBJ2-2; either TRBD1 or TRBD2 may fit D (6 bases each). V dropped 6 bases and J dropped 4 bases, with 18 bases sitting between them. This CDR3 spans 16 amino acids. CDR1 and CDR2 (germline): MDHEN, SYDVKM. This CDR3 reads CASRGGTGSSTGELFF. CDR3 in DNA: TGTGCCAGCAGGGGGGGTACAGGGAGTAGCACCGGGGAGCTGTTTTTT. The full variable domain, rest sourced from reference TRBV28 and TRBJ2-2, is DVKVTQSSRYLVKRTGEKVFLECVQDMDHENMFWYRQDPGLGLRLIYFSYDVKMKEKGDIPEGYSVSREKKERFSLILESASTNQTSMYLCASRGGTGSSTGELFFGEGSRLTVL.

The rearrangement uses TRBV6-4 and TRBJ1-5; 8 bases are a match to TRBD1. There are 13 residues in the CDR3. Germline V lookup: CDR1 MRHNA, CDR2 SNTAGT. The V gene end was trimmed by 5 bases and the J gene end by 6 bases; junction bases not matched to a gene: 3. The CDR3 nucleotides read TGTGCCAGCAGTTTGGACAGGGCTCAGCCCCAGCATTTT. This sequence encodes CASSLDRAQPQHF.

The genes are TRBV19 and TRBJ1-5; 9 bases align to TRBD1. The CDR3 is made up of 13 amino acids. CDR1 LNHDA and CDR2 SQIVND come from the germline V gene (reference sequence). J lost 7 bases, V lost 6 bases, and 4 bases had no gene match. The CDR3 DNA follows: TGTGCCAGTAGGGACAGGGGCGGGCAGCCCCAGCATTTT. It translates to CASRDRGGQPQHF.

V gene TRBV10-3 combines with J gene TRBJ1-5; D is unclear. This CDR3 comprises 13 residues. V lost 6 bases, J lost 4 bases, and 10 bases lay in between. Germline CDR1 ENHRY, CDR2 SYGVKD. The CDR3 region is CAISQEMNQPQHF. The DNA for the CDR3 is TGTGCCATCAGCCAAGAGATGAATCAGCCCCAGCATTTT.